Included here is one T cell receptor beta chain sequence, with context. Its antigen is not identified. The sample is drawn from a study of CD8+ T cells in alopecia areata. Study at large: Treated individuals took tofacitinib by mouth, 5 to 10 mg twice daily.

Whole-study findings and limits: Scalp and blood samples kept many expanded lesional clones throughout tofacitinib.

cDNA reverse transcribed from extracted RNA served as the sequencing template. Profiled with immunoSEQ multiplex PCR; TCRdb holds only in-frame clones, not every one. Of some 100,000 clones in the sample, roughly three fifths are singletons; the top ten hold approximately 16%. Sample treatment: oral pan-JAK inhibitor, 5-10 mg twice daily. The V end lost 4 bases, the J end lost 7 bases, and 16 bases lay between the germline ends. This CDR3 has 15 amino acids. The J gene is TRBJ1-4, the V gene TRBV23-1, with D possibly matching TRBD1 (6 bases). TRBV23-1 carries the ORF label, with uncertain function. The receptor comes from a human donor with alopecia areata. This sample comprised CD8+ T cells sorted from blood, obtained at approximately week 60, from a patient treated with tofacitinib. This CDR3 reads CASSLGGPGGEKLFF. In nucleotides, the CDR3 is TGCGCCAGCAGTCTTGGGGGGCCGGGCGGTGAAAAACTGTTTTTT.